Listed below are T cell receptor beta chains from one sample, sequenced in a study of shared clonotypes between healthy human individuals. The assay was immunoSEQ multiplex PCR, and TCRdb's table has in-frame clones only and misses some. The sample has 150,000 to 200,000 clones; approximately 95% are singletons. Sequencing was carried out using naive CD4+ T cells sorted from blood. Source of these receptors: a woman younger than 45 in good health. CDR3s include the opening cysteine and the closing phenylalanine or tryptophan. Each record gives: J gene, V gene, CDR3 protein.

TRBJ2-5 TRBV9 CASSVAFGRRETQYF
TRBJ1-2 TRBV5-1 CASSSDRSGYTF
TRBJ1-5 TRBV2 CASGDRVENQPQHF
TRBJ1-5 TRBV30 CAWSRGSDQPQHF
TRBJ2-5 TRBV28 CASSFGYGTQYF
TRBJ2-7 TRBV7-6 CASSYNSGGGLFSYEQYF
TRBJ2-7 TRBV7-2 CASSFAYEQYF
TRBJ2-7 TRBV25-1 CASSQNYEQYF
TRBJ1-1 TRBV28 CASSPGQKNTEAFF
TRBJ1-5 TRBV19 CASDSRAYSNQPQHF
TRBJ2-5 TRBV28 CASSSSQLGETQYF
TRBJ1-5 TRBV18 CASSREGPQHF
TRBJ1-5 TRBV6-6 CASSYSVKTQPQHF
TRBJ1-1 TRBV28 CASSNPWTGGSTEAFF
TRBJ2-3 TRBV19 CASRRQLATDTQYF
TRBJ1-5 TRBV18 CASSPGEGPGQPQHF
TRBJ2-7 TRBV6-6 CASRHPGTYEQYF
TRBJ2-6 TRBV13 CASSQASGANVLTF
TRBJ1-5 TRBV6-5 CASSWDRNQPQHF
TRBJ2-7 TRBV10-1 CASSELAGAAYGQYF
TRBJ2-5 TRBV18 CASSPGVGRGDQETQYF
TRBJ2-1 TRBV4-2 CASSQGPSRNEQFF
TRBJ2-7 TRBV13 CASSLDRAREQYF
- TRBV6-5 CASSYSRTSYEQYF
TRBJ1-1 TRBV10-2 CASSRDRGGVAFF
TRBJ2-7 TRBV27 CASSPRTGERYEQYF
TRBJ1-3 TRBV2 CASSVGQGVNTIYF
TRBJ1-1 TRBV4-1 CASSRQGIETEAFF
TRBJ2-5 TRBV5-1 CASSIQETQYF
TRBJ1-1 TRBV18 CASSPPELRYEAFF
TRBJ1-4 TRBV7-9 CASSLVPGWTVNEKLFF
TRBJ2-7 TRBV6-5 CASNLAGGPGEQYF
TRBJ1-2 TRBV30 CAWKGDKGYTF
TRBJ1-5 TRBV30 CAWTGGANQPQHF
TRBJ1-2 TRBV27 CASSSLDGYGYTF
TRBJ1-6 TRBV5-6 CASSLWSGTNSPLHF
TRBJ1-3 TRBV12-5 CASGLVRTHSGNTIYF
TRBJ2-7 TRBV7-2 CASSSTGLSYEQYF
TRBJ2-7 TRBV19 CASSPSDHQGEQYF
TRBJ1-1 TRBV29-1 CSARQGLNTEAFF
TRBJ2-3 TRBV9 CASSGRGGGFFTDTQYF